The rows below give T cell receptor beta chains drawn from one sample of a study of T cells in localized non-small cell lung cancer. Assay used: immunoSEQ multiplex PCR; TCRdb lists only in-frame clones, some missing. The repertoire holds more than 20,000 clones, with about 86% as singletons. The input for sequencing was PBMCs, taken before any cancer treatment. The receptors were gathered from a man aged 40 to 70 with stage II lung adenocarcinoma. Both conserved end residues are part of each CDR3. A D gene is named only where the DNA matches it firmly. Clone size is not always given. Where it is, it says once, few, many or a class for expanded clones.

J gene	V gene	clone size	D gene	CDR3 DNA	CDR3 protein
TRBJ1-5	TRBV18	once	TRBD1	TGTGCCAGCTCACCAGGACAGGGTAGTCAGCCCCAGCATTTT	CASSPGQGSQPQHF
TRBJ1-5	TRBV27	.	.	TGTGCCAGCAGTTTAGCCAGTCCAAGCAATCAGCCCCAGCATTTT	CASSLASPSNQPQHF
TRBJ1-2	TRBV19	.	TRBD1	TGTGCCAGTTGCCAGCCCAGGGACAGGTCTTTAAGTGGCTACACCTTC	CASCQPRDRSLSGYTF
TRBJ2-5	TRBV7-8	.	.	TGTGCCAGCAGCTCCCTTGAGACCCAGTACTTC	CASSSLETQYF
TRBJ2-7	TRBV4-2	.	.	TGTGCCAGCAGCTCAGACAGGACCCTCTACGAGCAGTACTTC	CASSSDRTLYEQYF
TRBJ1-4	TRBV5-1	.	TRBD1	TGCGCCAGCAGCTTAGGTCAGGGGGCGACTAATGAAAAACTGTTTTTT	CASSLGQGATNEKLFF
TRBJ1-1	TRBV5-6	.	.	TGTGCCAGCAGCTTCGGGTCGAAAGCTTTCTTT	CASSFGSKAFF
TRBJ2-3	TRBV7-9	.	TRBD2	TGTGCCAGCAGCTTAGTAAGCGGGGGGGGCACAGATACGCAGTATTTT	CASSLVSGGGTDTQYF
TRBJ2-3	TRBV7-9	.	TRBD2	TGTGCCAGCAGCCCAGGACTAGCTTTT	CASSPGLAF
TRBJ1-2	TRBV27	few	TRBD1	TGTGCCAGCAGTGAACGGACAGGACTCCGCTATGGCTACACCTTC	CASSERTGLRYGYTF
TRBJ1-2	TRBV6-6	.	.	TGTGCCAGCAGTTGGACATTGGCGTCCAACTATGGCTACACCTTC	CASSWTLASNYGYTF
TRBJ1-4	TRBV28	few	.	TGTGCCAGCAGTTTCCCCCTCCCTGGGGGAGCGCTTAATGAAAAACTGTTTTTT	CASSFPLPGGALNEKLFF
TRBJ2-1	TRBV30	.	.	TGTGCCTGGACAGTTGACTTGGGGTGGACGCCTCGCAGGGAGCAGTTCTTC	CAWTVDLGWTPRREQFF
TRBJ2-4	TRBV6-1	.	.	TGTGCCAGCAGTGAAGGGCAGGGGATACAAAACATTCAGTACTTC	CASSEGQGIQNIQYF
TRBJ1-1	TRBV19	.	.	TGTGCCAGTAGTATGAACAAAAGATTAGGGAGGACTGAAGCTTTCTTT	CASSMNKRLGRTEAFF